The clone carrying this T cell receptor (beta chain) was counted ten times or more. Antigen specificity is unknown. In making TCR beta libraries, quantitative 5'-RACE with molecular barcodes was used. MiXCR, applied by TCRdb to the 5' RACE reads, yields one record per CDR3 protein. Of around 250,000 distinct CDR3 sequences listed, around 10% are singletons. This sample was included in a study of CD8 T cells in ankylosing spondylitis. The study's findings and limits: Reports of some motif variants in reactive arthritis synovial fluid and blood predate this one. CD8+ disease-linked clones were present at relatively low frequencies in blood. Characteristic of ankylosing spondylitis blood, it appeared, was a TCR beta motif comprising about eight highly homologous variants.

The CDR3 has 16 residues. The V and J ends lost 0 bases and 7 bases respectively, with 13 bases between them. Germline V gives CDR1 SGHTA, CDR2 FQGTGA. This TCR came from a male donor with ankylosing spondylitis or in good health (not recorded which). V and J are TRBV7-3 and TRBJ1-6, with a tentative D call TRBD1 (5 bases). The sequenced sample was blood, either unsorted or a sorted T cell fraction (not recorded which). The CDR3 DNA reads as TGTGCCAGCAGCTTAACGAGTGACAGCGGAAATTCACCCCTCCACTTT. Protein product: CASSLTSDSGNSPLHF.